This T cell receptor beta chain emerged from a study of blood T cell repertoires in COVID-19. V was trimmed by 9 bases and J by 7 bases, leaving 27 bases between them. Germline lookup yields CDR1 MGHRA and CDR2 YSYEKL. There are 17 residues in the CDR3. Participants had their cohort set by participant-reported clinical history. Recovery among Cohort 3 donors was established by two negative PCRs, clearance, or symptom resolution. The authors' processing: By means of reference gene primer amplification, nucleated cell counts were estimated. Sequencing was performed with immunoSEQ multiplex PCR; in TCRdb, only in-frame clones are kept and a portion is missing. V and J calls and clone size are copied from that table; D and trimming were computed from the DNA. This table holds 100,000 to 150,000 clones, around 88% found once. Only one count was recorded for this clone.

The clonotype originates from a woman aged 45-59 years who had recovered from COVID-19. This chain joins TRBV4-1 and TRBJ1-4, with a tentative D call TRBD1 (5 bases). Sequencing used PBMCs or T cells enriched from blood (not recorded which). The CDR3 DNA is TGCGCCAGTTGTCGAGCCGGGACCGGAGGGGCAGGTGAAAAACTGTTTTTT. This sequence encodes CASCRAGTGGAGEKLFF.